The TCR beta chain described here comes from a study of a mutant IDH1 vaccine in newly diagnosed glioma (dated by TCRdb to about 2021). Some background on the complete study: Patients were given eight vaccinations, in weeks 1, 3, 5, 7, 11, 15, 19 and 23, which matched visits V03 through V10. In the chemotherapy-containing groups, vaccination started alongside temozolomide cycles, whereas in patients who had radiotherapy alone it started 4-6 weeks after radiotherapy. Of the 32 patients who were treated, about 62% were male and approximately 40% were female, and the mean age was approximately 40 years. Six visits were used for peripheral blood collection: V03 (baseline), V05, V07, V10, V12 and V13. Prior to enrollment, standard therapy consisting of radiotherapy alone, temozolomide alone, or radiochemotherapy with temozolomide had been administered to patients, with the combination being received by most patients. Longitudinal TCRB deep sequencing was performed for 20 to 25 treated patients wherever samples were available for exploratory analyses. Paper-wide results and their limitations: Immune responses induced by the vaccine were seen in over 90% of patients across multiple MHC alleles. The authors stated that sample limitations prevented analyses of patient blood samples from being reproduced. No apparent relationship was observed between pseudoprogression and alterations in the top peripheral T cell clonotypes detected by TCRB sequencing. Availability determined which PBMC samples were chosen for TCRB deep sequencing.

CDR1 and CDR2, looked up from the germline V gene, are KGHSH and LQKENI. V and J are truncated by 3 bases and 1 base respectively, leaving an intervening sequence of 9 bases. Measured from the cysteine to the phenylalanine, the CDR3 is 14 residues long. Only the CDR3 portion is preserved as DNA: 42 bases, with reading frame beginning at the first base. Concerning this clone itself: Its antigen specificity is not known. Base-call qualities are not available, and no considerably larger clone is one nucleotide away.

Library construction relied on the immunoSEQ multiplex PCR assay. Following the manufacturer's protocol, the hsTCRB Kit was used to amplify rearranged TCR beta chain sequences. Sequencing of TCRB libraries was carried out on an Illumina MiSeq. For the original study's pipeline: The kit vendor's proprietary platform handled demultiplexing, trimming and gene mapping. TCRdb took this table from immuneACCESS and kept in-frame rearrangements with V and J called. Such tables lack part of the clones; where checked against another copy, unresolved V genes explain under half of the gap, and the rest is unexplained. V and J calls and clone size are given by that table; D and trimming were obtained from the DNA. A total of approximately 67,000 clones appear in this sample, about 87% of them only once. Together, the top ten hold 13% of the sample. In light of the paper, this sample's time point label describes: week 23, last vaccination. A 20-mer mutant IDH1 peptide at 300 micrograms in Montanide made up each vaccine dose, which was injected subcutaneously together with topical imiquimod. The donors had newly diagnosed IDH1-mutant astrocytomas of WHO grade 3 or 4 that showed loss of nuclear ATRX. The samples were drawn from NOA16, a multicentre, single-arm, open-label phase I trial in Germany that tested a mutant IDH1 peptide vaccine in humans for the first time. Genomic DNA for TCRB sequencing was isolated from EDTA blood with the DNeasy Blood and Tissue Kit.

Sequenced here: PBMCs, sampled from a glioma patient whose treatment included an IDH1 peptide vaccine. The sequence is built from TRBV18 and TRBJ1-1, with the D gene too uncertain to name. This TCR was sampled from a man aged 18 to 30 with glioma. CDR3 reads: CASSPSQRNTEAFF. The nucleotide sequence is TGTGCCAGCTCACCTTCACAGAGGAACACTGAAGCTTTCTTT.